The rows below give T cell receptor beta chains drawn from one sample of a study of blood T cell repertoires in COVID-19. Assay: immunoSEQ multiplex PCR; the TCRdb copy retains only in-frame clones and omits some. The sample has a few hundred thousand clones; about 90% are singletons. The sample taken for sequencing was PBMCs or T cells enriched from blood (not recorded which). These receptors all come from a woman aged 45 to 65 with acute COVID-19. CDR3s include the opening cysteine and the closing phenylalanine or tryptophan.

cdr3_aa j_call v_call
CASSFQGARFTDTQYF TRBJ2-3 TRBV27
CASSLDRAYEQYF TRBJ2-7 TRBV5-6
CASRTRGHSETQYF TRBJ2-5 TRBV2
CASSPGLAGGFGTDTQYF TRBJ2-3 TRBV18
CASSFLAGQGARGYTF TRBJ1-2 TRBV7-2
CASRAGGSSYEQYF TRBJ2-7 TRBV28
CASSRTSGYEQYF TRBJ2-7 TRBV3-1/TRBV3-2
CASSSSGREDNEQFF TRBJ2-1 TRBV25-1
CSATPSTGELFF TRBJ2-2 TRBV29-1
CASSLGAGVEEQYF TRBJ2-7 TRBV7-2
CASSVFSGGVQETQYF TRBJ2-5 TRBV9
CAHGQSRSLTDTQYF TRBJ2-3 TRBV30
CASRRGDSSYNEQFF TRBJ2-1 TRBV9
CSARTSGNLGTQYF TRBJ2-3 TRBV29-1
CASRRTGGSYEQYF TRBJ2-7 TRBV5-4
CASSLYGRANNEQFF TRBJ2-1 TRBV5-6
CASTRDRKGYQPQHF TRBJ1-5 TRBV19
CASSPPRGTGRNEQFF TRBJ2-1 TRBV18
CATSALEGNRELFF TRBJ2-2 TRBV24-1
CASSAQGQGAFSIQYF TRBJ2-4 TRBV3-1/TRBV3-2
CASSRQGQGLDGYTF TRBJ1-2 TRBV6-6
CASSLRGTSGRITYEQYF TRBJ2-7 TRBV28
CASSLLARNEQFF TRBJ2-1 TRBV7-3
CASSEQGLAGNTIYF TRBJ1-3 TRBV2
CASRRQARETQYF TRBJ2-5 TRBV12-3/TRBV12-4
CASSSTGRTEAFF TRBJ1-1 TRBV6-5
CASRDRDHYEQYF TRBJ2-7 TRBV12-3/TRBV12-4
CASSFGTGLEKLFF TRBJ1-4 TRBV5-6
CASSPWDRGHEKLFF TRBJ1-4 TRBV19
CASSSGTGYNEQFF TRBJ2-1 TRBV2
CASSRSGTSDNEQFF TRBJ2-1 TRBV7-3
CASSAGTGGWQPQHF TRBJ1-5 TRBV19
CAGEGLAGTGELFF TRBJ2-2 TRBV6-5
CASSPPVIARDIQYF TRBJ2-4 TRBV18
CASSLPTGYNSPLHF TRBJ1-6 TRBV28
CASSAAAAMNTEAFF TRBJ1-1 TRBV19
CATSKQHDQPQHF TRBJ1-5 TRBV15
CSSDRDRIMSYEQYF TRBJ2-7 TRBV29-1
CASSQDLSLGWFNEQFF TRBJ2-1 TRBV14
CAWCTSGLTDTQYF TRBJ2-3 TRBV30
CASSRWTGGDYGYTF TRBJ1-2 TRBV7-9
CASSHRGSYNEQFF TRBJ2-1 TRBV3-1/TRBV3-2
CASSFAGTSSYEQYF TRBJ2-7 TRBV27
CATSDHYREGYTF TRBJ1-2 TRBV24-1
CATLGQGAGNTIYF TRBJ1-3 TRBV19
CASSLSWGQTNEQFF TRBJ2-1 TRBV27
CASSVGAGINNSPLHF TRBJ1-6 TRBV9
CASSATTGVSEKLFF TRBJ1-4 TRBV2
CTSSHAMGQGYYEQYF TRBJ2-7 TRBV1
CASSHQTAYGYTF TRBJ1-2 TRBV3-1/TRBV3-2
CASTRGVGYEQYF TRBJ2-7 TRBV12-3/TRBV12-4
CASSMRANSPLHF TRBJ1-6 TRBV27
CASRPGTGGGIQYF TRBJ2-4 TRBV4-1
CASSLGTSGSSTDTQYF TRBJ2-3 TRBV28